The 29 T cell receptor beta chains listed next were all sequenced from one sample in a study of long-term antiretroviral therapy in people with HIV. It was version v3.0 of the immunoSEQ assay that was run at survey level. Using immunoSEQ multiplex PCR, the repertoire was profiled, and TCRdb retains in-frame clones only, with some absent. The profile shows around 26,000 clones, about 80% of them singletons. The sequencing here drew on unsorted PBMCs, taken 1.1 years before starting antiretroviral therapy. These receptors all come from a woman in her 40s with HIV.

The V call is TRBV15, the J call TRBJ1-2; no clear D. This CDR3 comprises 13 residues. Deletions cut 3 bases from V and 8 bases from J, with 13 bases between. Germline loops: CDR1 LNHNV, CDR2 YYDKDF (reference sequence). CDR3 protein: CATSSEARSGYTF. In DNA form, the CDR3 reads TGTGCCACCAGCAGTGAGGCCAGGAGCGGCTACACCTTC.

The chain carries TRBV5-4 and TRBJ1-1, with D possibly TRBD1 on 6 matching bases. Germline V gene data show CDR1 as SGHNT and CDR2 as YYREEE (reference sequence). V lost 6 bases and J lost 4, with 10 bases in between. This CDR3 is 12 amino acids long. This CDR3 is CASTRGGTEAFF. DNA of the CDR3: TGTGCCAGCACCAGGGGCGGCACTGAAGCTTTCTTT.

The chain joins TRBV18 to TRBJ2-7; 11 bases align to TRBD2. V was clipped by 0 bases and J by 3 bases; unmatched bases: 7. The CDR3 length is 17 residues. Germline lookup yields CDR1 KGHSH and CDR2 LQKENI. The CDR3 nucleotides read TGTGCCAGCTCACCACCCTGGGTGCTAGCGGGAGGCTACGAGCAGTACTTC. Its protein is CASSPPWVLAGGYEQYF.

The chain combines TRBV5-5 with TRBJ2-5; D is possibly TRBD1 (6 bases). Trimming removed 2 bases at V and 3 bases at J, with 17 bases between. Germline assignment: CDR1 SGHKS and CDR2 YYEKEE (reference sequence). The CDR3 consists of 16 residues. The CDR3 coding sequence is TGTGCCAGCAGCTTAGGATCTTGGGGGCGAGAAGAGACCCAGTACTTC. It translates to CASSLGSWGREETQYF.

The rearrangement links TRBV10-3 to TRBJ2-5, with 7 nucleotides matching TRBD2. The CDR3 has 13 amino acids. With 5 bases clipped from V and 5 bases from J, the junction kept 5 bases outside the gene matches. CDR1 is ENHRY and CDR2 is SYGVKD in the germline V gene. CDR3 sequence: CAISPLGGETQYF. The CDR3 DNA follows: TGTGCCATCAGTCCGTTGGGGGGGGAGACCCAGTACTTC.

This sequence joins TRBV2 and TRBJ1-5, with unresolved D. The V end was cut by 3 bases, the J end by 1 base, with 10 bases between. The CDR3 length is 15 residues. Germline-derived CDR1 and CDR2 are SNHLY and FYNNEI. The CDR3 loop is CASSEIPGSNQPQHF. In nucleotides, the CDR3 is TGTGCCAGCAGTGAGATCCCGGGGAGCAATCAGCCCCAGCATTTT. Filled out from reference TRBV2 and TRBJ1-5, the complete variable domain reads EPEVTQTPSHQVTQMGQEVILRCVPISNHLYFYWYRQILGQKVEFLVSFYNNEISEKSEIFDDQFSVERPDGSNFTLKIRSTKLEDSAMYFCASSEIPGSNQPQHFGDGTRLSIL.

This rearrangement joins TRBV5-4 to TRBJ2-5; 9 bases fit TRBD1. The CDR3 has 15 residues. In germline, CDR1 is SGHNT, CDR2 YYREEE (reference sequence). The J segment lost 5 bases and the V segment lost 4 bases, leaving 9 bases of the junction unmatched. CDR3 sequence reads: CASSPPGQGWETQYF. CDR3 nucleotide sequence: TGTGCCAGCAGCCCCCCGGGACAGGGATGGGAGACCCAGTACTTC.

This clone was observed a handful of times. The chain carries TRBV6-6 and TRBJ1-5; D is possibly TRBD1 (6 bases). V lost 5 bases to trimming and J lost 7 bases, with 18 bases between them. The CDR3 runs to 15 residues. The germline CDR1 and CDR2 sequences are MNHNY and SVGAGI (reference sequence). CDR3 in DNA: TGTGCCAGCAGTACCTCGGACAGCCTTGGACAGCCCCAGCATTTT. Translation: CASSTSDSLGQPQHF.

The V call is TRBV2, the J call TRBJ2-7; D ambiguous. Germline V CDR1 and CDR2: SNHLY, FYNNEI. Trimming cost V 7 bases and J 2 bases, with 12 bases left between them. CDR3 size: 13 residues. DNA for the CDR3: TGTGCCAGCACCGCCCAAGAAACCTACGAGCAGTACTTC. This encodes CASTAQETYEQYF.

The table lists this clone with a count of one. The chain employs TRBV4-3 and TRBJ1-1; no clear D. The CDR3 length is 15 residues. V was cut by 6 bases and J by 0 bases, with 14 bases left in between. CDR1 and CDR2 from the germline V gene are LGHNA and YSLEER. CDR3 sequence reads: CASSVGRQLNTEAFF. In DNA form, the CDR3 reads TGCGCCAGCAGTGTTGGTCGGCAGTTGAACACTGAAGCTTTCTTT.

The sample holds a few counts of this clone. The chain is built from TRBV2 and TRBJ2-7, with TRBD1 identical over 7 bases. The V gene's germline CDR1 is SNHLY and CDR2 FYNNEI. The CDR3 extends over 12 amino acids. The trim removed 6 bases at V and 6 bases at J, leaving 5 bases unmatched. The CDR3 spells CASSQGVLEQYF. The CDR3 DNA follows: TGTGCCAGCAGCCAGGGGGTGCTCGAGCAGTACTTC.

The rearrangement joins TRBV19 to TRBJ2-7, with D perhaps TRBD1 (5 bases). This CDR3 has 13 residues. Germline assignment: CDR1 LNHDA and CDR2 SQIVND (reference sequence). With 3 bases removed from V and 7 bases from J, the gap between germline ends came to 13 bases. CDR3 bases: TGTGCCAGTAGTATCGCAGGGTTCCGAGAGCAGTACTTC. Translated: CASSIAGFREQYF.

V usage is TRBV18 and J usage is TRBJ1-2; 7 nucleotides line up with TRBD1. Germline CDR1 is KGHSH and CDR2 is LQKENI. CDR3 length: 14 amino acids. Losses at the gene ends were 2 bases for V and 6 bases for J; bases not matched to a gene: 6. The CDR3 loop reads CASSPRDSPNGYTF. Written as DNA, the CDR3 is TGTGCCAGCTCACCAAGGGACAGTCCGAATGGCTACACCTTC. Full variable domain (outside the CDR3, taken from reference TRBV18 and TRBJ1-2): NAGVMQNPRHLVRRRGQEARLRCSPMKGHSHVYWYRQLPEEGLKFMVYLQKENIIDESGMPKERFSAEFPKEGPSILRIQQVVRGDSAAYFCASSPRDSPNGYTFGSGTRLTVV.

The rearrangement links TRBV7-2 to TRBJ2-7; the match to TRBD1 covers 9 bases. Germline V CDR1 and CDR2: SGHTA, FQGNSA. Trimming cost V 5 bases and J 4 bases; bases outside gene matches: 12. This CDR3 has 16 residues. The DNA for the CDR3 is TGTGCCAGCAGCCCAACCGGGACAGGGCTCGGTTACGAGCAGTACTTC. Amino acids: CASSPTGTGLGYEQYF.

The CDR3 nucleotides read TGTGCCAGCTCCCAGCGGCGCACAGATACGCAGTATTTT. Translated, it gives CASSQRRTDTQYF. The V and J genes are TRBV6-1 and TRBJ2-3; possibly TRBD2 for D (5 bases). The V end was cut by 8 bases, the J end by 1 base, with 10 bases between. The CDR3 runs 13 residues. Per the germline V gene, CDR1 is MNHNS and CDR2 is SASEGT.

This rearrangement joins TRBV2 to TRBJ2-1; D not resolved. Germline CDR1 and CDR2: SNHLY and FYNNEI. This CDR3 is 15 amino acids long. V shed 3 bases and J shed 4 bases, with 13 bases lying between them. The CDR3 DNA reads TGTGCCAGCAGTGACGGCAGGATGGTATACAATGAGCAGTTCTTC. This sequence encodes CASSDGRMVYNEQFF.

The V and J genes are TRBV7-9 and TRBJ2-5; D not resolved. V lost 7 bases to trimming and J lost 7 bases, with 19 bases between them. This CDR3 contains 14 residues. The germline V gene has CDR1 SEHNR and CDR2 FQNEAQ (reference sequence). The DNA for the CDR3 is TGTGCCAGCACGTCCACCTGGGTGGACGCGACCCAGTACTTC. It specifies CASTSTWVDATQYF.

The gene calls are TRBV18 and TRBJ1-6; 7 positions agree with TRBD1. The V gene end was trimmed by 1 base and the J gene end by 9 bases; junction bases not matched to a gene: 9. Germline V gives CDR1 KGHSH, CDR2 LQKENI. There are 16 residues in the CDR3. The CDR3 region is CASSPQGATSTSPLHF. CDR3 sequence (DNA): TGTGCCAGCTCACCACAGGGGGCGACGTCTACTTCACCCCTCCACTTT.

J is TRBJ2-7 and V is TRBV5-4, with a tentative D call TRBD1 (5 bases). Trimming removed 5 bases from V and 8 bases from J, with 17 bases in between. Germline V gene sequence: CDR1 SGHNT, CDR2 YYREEE (reference sequence). The CDR3 runs 13 residues. The CDR3 bases are TGTGCCAGCAGTTTTGCACAGGCTAACCAGCAGTACTTC. Protein product: CASSFAQANQQYF.

This chain uses TRBV2 with TRBJ1-5; D ambiguous. The CDR3 consists of 14 residues. Trimming took off 4 bases at V and 1 base at J, with 8 bases between the two ends. Germline CDR1 SNHLY, CDR2 FYNNEI. The CDR3 DNA reads TGTGCCAGCAGTGCCATACAGAGCAATCAGCCCCAGCATTTT. Its protein product is CASSAIQSNQPQHF.

The V call is TRBV20-1, the J call TRBJ2-7, with D maybe TRBD1 (6 bases). CDR1 DFQATT and CDR2 SNEGSKA come from the germline V gene (reference sequence). Trimming pared 5 bases from V and 4 bases from J, leaving 9 bases between. The CDR3 length is 11 residues. CDR3 in amino acids: CSAVQGYEQYF. CDR3 DNA: TGCAGTGCTGTACAGGGTTACGAGCAGTACTTC.

This chain uses TRBV19 with TRBJ2-1, with 11 bases that match TRBD1. The junction had 14 bases not matched to a gene; V was cut back by 4 bases and J by 0 bases. This CDR3 region has 20 residues. Germline V gene lookup returns CDR1 LNHDA and CDR2 SQIVND (reference sequence). CDR3 in amino acids: CASSTLPGQGVGGSYNEQFF. The CDR3 bases are TGTGCCAGTAGTACGTTGCCGGGACAGGGGGTCGGGGGCTCCTACAATGAGCAGTTCTTC.

The chain employs TRBV7-2 and TRBJ2-2; no reliable D call. CDR3 length equals 13 residues. Germline CDR1 reads SGHTA; CDR2 reads FQGNSA. With 4 bases removed from V and 3 bases from J, the gap between germline ends came to 6 bases. DNA of the CDR3: TGTGCCAGCAGCTATTGGGACACCGGGGAGCTGTTTTTT. It specifies CASSYWDTGELFF.

This chain joins TRBV11-2 and TRBJ1-1; D gene unclear. CDR3 length: 13 amino acids. Per the germline V gene, CDR1 is SGHAT and CDR2 is FQNNGV. V lost 2 bases, J lost 1 base, and 5 bases lay in between. CDR3 residues: CASSLSKNTEAFF. The CDR3 DNA sequence: TGTGCCAGCAGCTTATCTAAGAACACTGAAGCTTTCTTT.

The chain carries TRBV9 and TRBJ2-7, with D possibly TRBD1 on 6 matching bases. CDR1 and CDR2 from the germline V gene are SGDLS and YYNGEE. The CDR3 sequence is 15 residues long. V was shortened by 1 base and J by 1 base, with 12 bases between the two germline ends. CDR3 loop: CASSVSRGGSYEQYF. Here the CDR3 DNA reads TGTGCCAGCAGCGTAAGTAGAGGGGGATCCTACGAGCAGTACTTC.

The genes are TRBV5-4 and TRBJ2-1, with D maybe TRBD2 (7 bases). With 4 bases removed from V and 15 bases from J, the gap between germline ends came to 20 bases. The CDR3 contains 13 residues. CDR1 is SGHNT, CDR2 YYREEE, per germline (reference sequence). In nucleotides, the CDR3 is TGTGCCAGCAGCCCGTGGGAAGGGGGGGCCTTGTTCTTC. It is translated as CASSPWEGGALFF.

The gene calls are TRBV7-8 and TRBJ2-5; a weak D match, TRBD1 (8 bases). The CDR3 consists of 20 residues. V was clipped by 1 base and J by 2 bases, with 26 bases between them. Germline lookup yields CDR1 SGHVS and CDR2 FQNEAQ. The CDR3 spells CASSLENTGGEGGMQETQYF. CDR3 sequence (DNA): TGTGCCAGCAGCTTAGAAAATACAGGGGGTGAGGGGGGGATGCAAGAGACCCAGTACTTC. The full variable domain, completed using reference TRBV7-8 and TRBJ2-5, is GAGVSQSPRYKVAKRGQDVALRCDPISGHVSLFWYQQALGQGPEFLTYFQNEAQLDKSGLPSDRFFAERPEGSVSTLKIQRTQQEDSAVYLCASSLENTGGEGGMQETQYFGPGTRLLVL.

CDR3 protein: CASSEFRGNEQFF. The CDR3 region has the DNA TGCGCCAGCAGTGAGTTCAGGGGAAATGAGCAGTTCTTC. The chain joins TRBV10-1 to TRBJ2-1; D is perhaps TRBD1 (6 bases). The germline V gene has CDR1 WNHNN and CDR2 SYGVQD (reference sequence). The length of the CDR3 is 13 residues. With 1 base removed from V and 7 bases from J, the gap between germline ends came to 8 bases.

Only one count was recorded for this clone. This chain links TRBV19 with TRBJ1-5; D unresolved. This CDR3 spans 16 amino acids. V lost 7 bases and J 0 bases, leaving 16 bases between the germline ends. In germline, CDR1 is LNHDA, CDR2 SQIVND (reference sequence). CDR3 in DNA: TGTGCCAGTAATAAGGATACGGCTTATAGCAATCAGCCCCAGCATTTT. It is translated as CASNKDTAYSNQPQHF.